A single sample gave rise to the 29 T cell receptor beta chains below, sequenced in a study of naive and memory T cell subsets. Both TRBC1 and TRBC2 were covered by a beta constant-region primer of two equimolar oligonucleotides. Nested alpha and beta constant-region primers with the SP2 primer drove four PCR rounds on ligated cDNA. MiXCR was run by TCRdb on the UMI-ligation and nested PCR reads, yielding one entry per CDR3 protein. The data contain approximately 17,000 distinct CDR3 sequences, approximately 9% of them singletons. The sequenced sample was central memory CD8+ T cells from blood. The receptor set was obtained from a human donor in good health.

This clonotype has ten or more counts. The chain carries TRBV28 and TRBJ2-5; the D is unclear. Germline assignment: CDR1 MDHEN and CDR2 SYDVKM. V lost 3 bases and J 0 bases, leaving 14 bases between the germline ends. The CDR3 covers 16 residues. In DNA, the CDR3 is TGTGCCAGCAGTTTTCTCGAGACAAGCGACCAAGAGACCCAGTACTTC. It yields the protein CASSFLETSDQETQYF.

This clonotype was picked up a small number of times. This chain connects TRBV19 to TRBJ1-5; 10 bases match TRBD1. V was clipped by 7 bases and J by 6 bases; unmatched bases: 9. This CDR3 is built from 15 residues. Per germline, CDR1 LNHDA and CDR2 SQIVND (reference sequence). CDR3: CASKIGQGESQPQHF. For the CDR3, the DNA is TGTGCCAGTAAAATTGGACAGGGGGAGAGTCAGCCCCAGCATTTT.

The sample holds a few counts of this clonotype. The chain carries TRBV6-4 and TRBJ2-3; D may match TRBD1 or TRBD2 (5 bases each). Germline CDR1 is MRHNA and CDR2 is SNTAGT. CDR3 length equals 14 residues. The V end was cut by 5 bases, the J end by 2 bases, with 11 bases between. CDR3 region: CASSPGPNTDTQYF. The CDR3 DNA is TGTGCCAGCAGTCCGGGGCCAAACACAGATACGCAGTATTTT.

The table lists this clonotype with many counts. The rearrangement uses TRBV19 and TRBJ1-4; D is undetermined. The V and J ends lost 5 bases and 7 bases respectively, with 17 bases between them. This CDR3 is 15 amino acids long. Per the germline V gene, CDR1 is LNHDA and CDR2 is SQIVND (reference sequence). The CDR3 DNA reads TGTGCCAGTAGTCCCCGAGCGTCCCCAAGTGAAAAACTGTTTTTT. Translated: CASSPRASPSEKLFF.

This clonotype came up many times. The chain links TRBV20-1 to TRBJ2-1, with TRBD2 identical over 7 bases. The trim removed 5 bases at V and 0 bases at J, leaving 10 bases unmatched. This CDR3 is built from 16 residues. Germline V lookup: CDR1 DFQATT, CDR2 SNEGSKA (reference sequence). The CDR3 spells CSAVPGSGVSYNEQFF. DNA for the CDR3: TGCAGTGCTGTCCCGGGAAGCGGGGTCTCCTACAATGAGCAGTTCTTC.

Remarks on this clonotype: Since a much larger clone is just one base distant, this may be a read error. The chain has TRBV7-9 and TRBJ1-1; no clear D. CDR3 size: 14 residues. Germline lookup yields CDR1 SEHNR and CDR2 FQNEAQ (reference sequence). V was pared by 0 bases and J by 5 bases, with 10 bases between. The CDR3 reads CASSLAGCATEAFF. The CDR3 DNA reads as TGTGCCAGCAGCTTAGCAGGGTGTGCGACTGAAGCTTTCTTT.

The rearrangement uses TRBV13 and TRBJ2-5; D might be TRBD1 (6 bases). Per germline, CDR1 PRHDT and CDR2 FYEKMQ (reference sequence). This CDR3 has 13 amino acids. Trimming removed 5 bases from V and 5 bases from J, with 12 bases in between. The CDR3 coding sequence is TGTGCCAGCAGCCACGACAGGCCTGAGACCCAGTACTTC. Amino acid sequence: CASSHDRPETQYF.

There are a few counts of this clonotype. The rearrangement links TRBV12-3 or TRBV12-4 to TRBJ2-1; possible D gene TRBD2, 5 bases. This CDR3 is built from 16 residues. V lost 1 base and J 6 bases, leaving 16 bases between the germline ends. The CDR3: CASSLVVGESFNEQFF. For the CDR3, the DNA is TGTGCCAGCAGTTTAGTGGTCGGGGAGAGTTTCAATGAGCAGTTCTTC.

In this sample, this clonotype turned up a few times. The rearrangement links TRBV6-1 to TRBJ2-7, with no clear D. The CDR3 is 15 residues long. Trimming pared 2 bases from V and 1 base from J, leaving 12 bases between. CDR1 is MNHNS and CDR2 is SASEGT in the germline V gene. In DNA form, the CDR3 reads TGTGCCAGCAGTGAACTTGCGGCAGCTTCCTACGAGCAGTACTTC. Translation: CASSELAAASYEQYF.

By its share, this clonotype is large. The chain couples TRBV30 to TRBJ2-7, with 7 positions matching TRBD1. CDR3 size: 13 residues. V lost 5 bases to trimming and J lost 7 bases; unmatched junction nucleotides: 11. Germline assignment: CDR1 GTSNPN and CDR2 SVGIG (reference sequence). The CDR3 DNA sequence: TGTGCCTGGGCCGGGACAGAGACCCGGGAGCAGTACTTC. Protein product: CAWAGTETREQYF.

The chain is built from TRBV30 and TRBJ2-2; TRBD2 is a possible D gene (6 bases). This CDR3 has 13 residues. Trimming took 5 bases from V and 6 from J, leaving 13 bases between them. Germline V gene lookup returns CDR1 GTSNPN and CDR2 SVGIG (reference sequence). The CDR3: CAWAPGGAGELFF. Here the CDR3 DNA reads TGTGCCTGGGCCCCCGGAGGGGCCGGGGAGCTGTTTTTT. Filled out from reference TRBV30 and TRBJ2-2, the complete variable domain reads SQTIHQWPATLVQPVGSPLSLECTVEGTSNPNLYWYRQAAGRGLQLLFYSVGIGQISSEVPQNLSASRPQDRQFILSSKKLLLSDSGFYLCAWAPGGAGELFFGEGSRLTVL.

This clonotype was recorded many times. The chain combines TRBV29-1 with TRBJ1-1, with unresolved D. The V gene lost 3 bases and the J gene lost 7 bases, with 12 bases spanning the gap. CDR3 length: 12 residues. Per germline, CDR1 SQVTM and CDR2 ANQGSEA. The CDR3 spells CSVDCDRLEAFF. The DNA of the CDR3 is TGCAGCGTTGACTGTGATAGGCTTGAAGCTTTCTTT. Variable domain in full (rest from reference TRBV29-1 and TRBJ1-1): SAVISQKPSRDICQRGTSLTIQCQVDSQVTMMFWYRQQPGQSLTLIATANQGSEATYESGFVIDKFPISRPNLTFSTLTVSNMSPEDSSIYLCSVDCDRLEAFFGQGTRLTVV.

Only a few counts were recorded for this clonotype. CDR3 in DNA: TGTGCCAGCAGCGTAGGGTCAGGGCCCGGGGAGCTGTTTTTT. This codes for CASSVGSGPGELFF. This chain joins TRBV9 and TRBJ2-2, with TRBD1 as a possible D gene (5 bases). Trimming pared 0 bases from V and 6 bases from J, leaving 9 bases between. CDR3 length equals 14 residues. From germline, CDR1 is SGDLS and CDR2 YYNGEE.

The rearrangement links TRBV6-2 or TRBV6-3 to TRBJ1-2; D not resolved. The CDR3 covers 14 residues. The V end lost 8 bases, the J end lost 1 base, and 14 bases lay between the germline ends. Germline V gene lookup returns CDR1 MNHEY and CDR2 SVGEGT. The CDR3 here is CASAIGRDNYGYTF. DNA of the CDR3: TGTGCCAGCGCCATCGGTCGTGATAACTATGGCTACACCTTC.

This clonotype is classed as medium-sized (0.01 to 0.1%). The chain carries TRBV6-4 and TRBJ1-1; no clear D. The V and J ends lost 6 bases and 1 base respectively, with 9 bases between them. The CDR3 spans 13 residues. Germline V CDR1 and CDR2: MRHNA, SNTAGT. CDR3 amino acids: CASRECENTEAFF. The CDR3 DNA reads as TGTGCCAGCAGGGAGTGTGAGAACACTGAAGCTTTCTTT.

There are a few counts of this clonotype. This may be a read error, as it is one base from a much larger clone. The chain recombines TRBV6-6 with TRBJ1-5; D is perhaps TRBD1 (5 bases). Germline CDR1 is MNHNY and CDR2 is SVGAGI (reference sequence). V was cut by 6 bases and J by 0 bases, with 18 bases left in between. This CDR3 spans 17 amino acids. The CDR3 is CASSQSDRQSSNQPQHF. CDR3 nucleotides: TGTGCCAGCAGCCAATCGGACCGACAGAGTAGCAATCAGCCCCAGCATTTT.

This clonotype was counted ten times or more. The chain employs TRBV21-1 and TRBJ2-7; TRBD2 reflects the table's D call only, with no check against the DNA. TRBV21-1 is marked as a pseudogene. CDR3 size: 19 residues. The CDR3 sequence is CASSKAAGTSGRRPYEQYF. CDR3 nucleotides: TGTGCCAGCAGCAAAGCCGCCGGGACTAGCGGGAGAAGGCCCTACGAGCAGTACTTC.

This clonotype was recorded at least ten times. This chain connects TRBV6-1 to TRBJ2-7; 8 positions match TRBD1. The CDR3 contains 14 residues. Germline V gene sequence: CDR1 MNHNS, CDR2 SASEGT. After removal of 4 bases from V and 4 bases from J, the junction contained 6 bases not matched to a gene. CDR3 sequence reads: CASSARQGLYEQYF. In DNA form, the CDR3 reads TGTGCCAGCAGTGCCAGACAGGGGTTATACGAGCAGTACTTC.

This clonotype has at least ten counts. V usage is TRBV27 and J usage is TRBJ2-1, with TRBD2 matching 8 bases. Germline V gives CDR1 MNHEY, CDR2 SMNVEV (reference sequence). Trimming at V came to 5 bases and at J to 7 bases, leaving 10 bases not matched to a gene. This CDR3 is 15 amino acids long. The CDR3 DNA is TGTGCCAGCAGTCCGGGACTAGGGGTTTGGAATGAGCAGTTCTTC. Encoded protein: CASSPGLGVWNEQFF.

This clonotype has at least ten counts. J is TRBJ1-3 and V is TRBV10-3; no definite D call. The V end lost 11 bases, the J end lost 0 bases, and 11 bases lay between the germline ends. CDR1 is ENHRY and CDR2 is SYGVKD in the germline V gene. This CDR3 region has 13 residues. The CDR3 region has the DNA TGTGCCGCGACCGGAATCTCTGGAAACACCATATATTTT. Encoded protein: CAATGISGNTIYF.

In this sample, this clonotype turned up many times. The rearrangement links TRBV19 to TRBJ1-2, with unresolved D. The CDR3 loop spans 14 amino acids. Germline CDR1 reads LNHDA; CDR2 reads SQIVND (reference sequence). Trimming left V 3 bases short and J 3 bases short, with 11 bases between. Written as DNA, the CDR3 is TGTGCCAGTAGTATTCTACCAGAAGACTATGGCTACACCTTC. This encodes CASSILPEDYGYTF.

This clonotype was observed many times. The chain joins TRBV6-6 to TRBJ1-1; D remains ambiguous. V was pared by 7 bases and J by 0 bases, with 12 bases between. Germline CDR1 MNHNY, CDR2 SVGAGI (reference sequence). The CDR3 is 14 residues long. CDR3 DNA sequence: TGTGCCAGCAAAAGAGACGGCATGAACACTGAAGCTTTCTTT. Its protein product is CASKRDGMNTEAFF.

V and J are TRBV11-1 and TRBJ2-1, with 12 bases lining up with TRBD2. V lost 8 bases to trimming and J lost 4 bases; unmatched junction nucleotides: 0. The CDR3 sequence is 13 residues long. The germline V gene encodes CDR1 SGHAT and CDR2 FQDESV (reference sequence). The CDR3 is CASGLAGYNEQFF. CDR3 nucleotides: TGTGCCAGCGGACTAGCGGGGTACAATGAGCAGTTCTTC.

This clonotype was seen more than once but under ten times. The CDR3 DNA reads TGTGCCAGCATGATGACTAGGTCCTCCTACAATGAGCAGTTCTTC. Translating gives CASMMTRSSYNEQFF. This chain connects TRBV27 to TRBJ2-1; a weak D match, TRBD2 (6 bases). Trimming removed 7 bases at V and 0 bases at J, with 13 bases between. This CDR3 is 15 amino acids long. CDR1 is MNHEY, CDR2 SMNVEV, per germline (reference sequence).

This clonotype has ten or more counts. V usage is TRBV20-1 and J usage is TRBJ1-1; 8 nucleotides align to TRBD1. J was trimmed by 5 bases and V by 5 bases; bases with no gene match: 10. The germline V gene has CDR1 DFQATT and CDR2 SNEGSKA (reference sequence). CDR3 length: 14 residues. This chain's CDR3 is CSAAQGARGTEAFF. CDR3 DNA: TGCAGTGCTGCGCAGGGGGCCCGGGGGACTGAAGCTTTCTTT.

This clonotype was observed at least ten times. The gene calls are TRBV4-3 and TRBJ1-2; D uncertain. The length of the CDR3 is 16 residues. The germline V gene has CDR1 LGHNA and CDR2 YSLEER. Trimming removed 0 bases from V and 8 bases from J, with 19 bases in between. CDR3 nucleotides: TGCGCCAGCAGCCAAGATGCAACCGGCAAGATGGGAGGCTACACCTTC. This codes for CASSQDATGKMGGYTF.

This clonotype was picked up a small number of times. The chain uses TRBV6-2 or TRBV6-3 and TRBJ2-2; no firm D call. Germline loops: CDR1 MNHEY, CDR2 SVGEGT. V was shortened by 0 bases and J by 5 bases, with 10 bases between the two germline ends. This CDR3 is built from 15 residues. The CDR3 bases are TGTGCCAGCAGTTACTCGAGTATGGCAACCGGGGAGCTGTTTTTT. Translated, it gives CASSYSSMATGELFF.

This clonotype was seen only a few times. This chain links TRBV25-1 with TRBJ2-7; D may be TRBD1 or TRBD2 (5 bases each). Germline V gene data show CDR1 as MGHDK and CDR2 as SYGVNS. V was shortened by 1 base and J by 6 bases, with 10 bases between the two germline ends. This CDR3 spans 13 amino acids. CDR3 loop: CASSEWGLREQYF. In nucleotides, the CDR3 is TGTGCCAGCAGTGAATGGGGGTTACGCGAGCAGTACTTC.

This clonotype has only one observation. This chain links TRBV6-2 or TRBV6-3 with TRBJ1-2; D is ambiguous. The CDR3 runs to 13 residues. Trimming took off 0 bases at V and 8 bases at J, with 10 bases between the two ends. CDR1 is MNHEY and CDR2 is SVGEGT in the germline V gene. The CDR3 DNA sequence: TGTGCCAGCAGTTACTCGAGAGGGTCCGGCTACACCTTC. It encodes CASSYSRGSGYTF.